This T cell receptor (beta chain) is drawn from a study of cytomegalovirus exposure and HLA in healthy donors. In the study overall: Clustering assigned about 79% of the approximately 400 genotyped donors to the Caucasian-associated ancestry cluster.

The length of the CDR3 is 16 residues. Trimming removed 0 bases from V and 2 bases from J; junction bases left unmatched: 7. The V gene's germline CDR1 is SGDLS and CDR2 YYNGEE. This clone has only a few counts. Its specificity is not known. 60 Vbeta and 13 Jbeta primers were used in PCR. Sequenced by immunoSEQ multiplex PCR; TCRdb stores in-frame clones only, minus some. The data show 120,000 to 150,000 clones, with 68% seen just once and about 4.7% held by the top ten. Study-wide points: Productive rates of about 87% or about 30% were seen for most TCR beta V segments in an earlier analysis. DRB1 showed the most TCR associations and HLA-C the fewest in a later analysis, as rates varied by HLA locus.

This receptor was identified in a man aged 55-75 years in good health and CMV-seronegative. Specimen: PBMCs. This chain joins TRBV9 and TRBJ1-2, with 7 bases identical to TRBD1. The CDR3 region has the DNA TGTGCCAGCAGCGTAGACCCGGGACAGACAAACTATGGCTACACCTTC. This gives the protein CASSVDPGQTNYGYTF.